The present T cell receptor beta chain was sequenced within a study of shared clonotypes between healthy human individuals. As concerns this clone: Its antigen is currently unknown.

CD8 cells regarded as naive lacked CD45RO, were positively chosen for CCR7, and omitted terminally differentiated effector memory CD45RA+ cells. Assay: immunoSEQ multiplex PCR; the TCRdb copy retains only in-frame clones and omits some. The table has around 700,000 clones, about 90% seen once. Study outcomes and limitations: The represented genetic and exposure-history diversity was limited by the small number of donors.

The receptor was derived from a man aged 25 to 40 in good health. What was sequenced was naive CD8+ T cells sorted from blood.

The CDR3 DNA sequence: TGTGCCAGCAGGGATGAATCATACGAGCAGTACTTC. This translates into CASRDESYEQYF. The rearrangement links TRBV7-9 to TRBJ2-7; no firm D call. The germline V gene has CDR1 SEHNR and CDR2 FQNEAQ (reference sequence). This CDR3 has 12 residues. V was shortened by 6 bases and J by 4 bases, with 10 bases between the two germline ends.